Below are 32 T cell receptor beta chains sequenced from a single sample in a study of cytomegalovirus exposure and HLA in healthy donors. PCR was performed using 60 Vbeta and 13 Jbeta primers. Assay: immunoSEQ multiplex PCR; the TCRdb copy retains only in-frame clones and omits some. Counted here are around 100,000 clones, approximately 80% occurring once; the ten biggest clones make up about 1.1%. The sequenced sample consisted of PBMCs. Source of these receptors: a woman between 18 and 30 years old in good health and CMV-seronegative.

This clone occurred a few times. This sequence joins TRBV5-1 and TRBJ1-1; 9 bases are shared with TRBD1. V was clipped by 4 bases and J by 5 bases; unmatched bases: 9. The CDR3 has 15 residues. The V gene's germline CDR1 is SGHRS and CDR2 YFSETQ. CDR3 loop: CASSLGQGRYTEAFF. In nucleotides, the CDR3 is TGCGCCAGCAGCCTGGGACAGGGAAGGTATACTGAAGCTTTCTTT.

V is TRBV11-2 and J is TRBJ1-3; D is perhaps TRBD1 (6 bases). Germline V gives CDR1 SGHAT, CDR2 FQNNGV. Between the trimmed V and J ends, which lost 4 bases and 0 bases, there was a span of 13 bases. The CDR3 consists of 16 residues. The CDR3 DNA sequence: TGTGCCAGCAGCTCCTATTTCAGGGGCTCTGGAAACACCATATATTTT. Its translation: CASSSYFRGSGNTIYF.

The chain joins TRBV27 to TRBJ1-2, with 8 nucleotides matching TRBD1. V lost 6 bases and J lost 5; bases outside the gene matches: 8. Germline V lookup: CDR1 MNHEY, CDR2 SMNVEV (reference sequence). This CDR3 comprises 14 residues. This CDR3 is CASSYDRGGYGYTF. CDR3 nucleotides: TGTGCCAGCAGCTACGACAGGGGAGGGTATGGCTACACCTTC.

V usage is TRBV28 and J usage is TRBJ2-5; 7 bases are a match to TRBD2. This CDR3 spans 17 amino acids. Trimming removed 3 bases from V and 2 bases from J; junction bases left unmatched: 12. Germline loops: CDR1 MDHEN, CDR2 SYDVKM. The CDR3 loop reads CASSLRGWNSGQETQYF. The CDR3 bases are TGTGCCAGCAGTTTGCGGGGGTGGAATAGCGGACAAGAGACCCAGTACTTC.

Note on this clone: At one boundary the junction diverges from the germline segment, which might be a read error. The rearrangement joins TRBV7-9 to TRBJ1-1, with 8 bases lining up with TRBD1. Germline V gene sequence: CDR1 SEHNR, CDR2 FQNEAQ (reference sequence). The CDR3 spans 14 residues. CDR3 DNA sequence: TGTTCCAGCACCGACGGACAGGGTGACGCTGAAGCTTTCTTT. Amino acids: CSSTDGQGDAEAFF.

V gene TRBV10-3 combines with J gene TRBJ2-7; no reliable D call. The CDR3 contains 13 residues. Trimming removed 4 bases from V and 3 bases from J, with 10 bases in between. From germline, CDR1 is ENHRY and CDR2 SYGVKD. CDR3 DNA: TGTGCCATCAGTGGCGGCTCAAACTACGAGCAGTACTTC. Its protein product is CAISGGSNYEQYF.

This rearrangement joins TRBV5-1 to TRBJ1-1; D call uncertain. Trimming pared 6 bases from V and 0 bases from J, leaving 18 bases between. Germline V CDR1 and CDR2: SGHRS, YFSETQ. The CDR3 runs 16 residues. CDR3: CASMDVEGILNTEAFF. For the CDR3, the DNA is TGCGCCAGCATGGATGTTGAGGGCATCTTGAACACTGAAGCTTTCTTT.

V is TRBV19 and J is TRBJ1-2; D gene unclear. The CDR3 has 13 amino acids. Germline V CDR1 and CDR2: LNHDA, SQIVND (reference sequence). V lost 5 bases and J lost 4, with 11 bases in between. CDR3 amino acids: CASSYSNPYGYTF. The CDR3, as DNA: TGTGCCAGTAGTTACAGCAACCCCTATGGCTACACCTTC.

The chain couples TRBV30 to TRBJ1-2, with D unresolved. V was cut by 2 bases and J by 9 bases, with 13 bases left in between. Germline V CDR1 and CDR2: GTSNPN, SVGIG (reference sequence). The CDR3 extends over 12 amino acids. The DNA for the CDR3 is TGTGCCTGGAGTTCCGGGTCGAGGAGCTACACCTTC. It yields the protein CAWSSGSRSYTF.

The J gene is TRBJ2-3, the V gene TRBV4-1; 12 bases match TRBD2. J gave up 2 bases and V 1 base, and 4 bases lay outside the gene matches. Germline CDR1 is MGHRA and CDR2 is YSYEKL. The CDR3 covers 17 residues. The CDR3 region is CASSQVLAGGPTDTQYF. CDR3 bases: TGCGCCAGCAGCCAAGTCCTAGCGGGGGGGCCCACAGATACGCAGTATTTT.

The V and J genes are TRBV29-1 and TRBJ1-1; D perhaps matches TRBD1 (5 bases). Germline CDR1 SQVTM, CDR2 ANQGSEA. The CDR3 consists of 11 residues. CDR3 nucleotides: TGCACAAGCGGGGGGTACACTGAAGCTTTCTTT. This translates into CTSGGYTEAFF.

The rearrangement links TRBV10-3 to TRBJ2-3; no reliable D call. The germline V gene encodes CDR1 ENHRY and CDR2 SYGVKD. The CDR3 consists of 14 residues. Between the trimmed V and J ends, which lost 3 bases and 0 bases, there was a span of 7 bases. CDR3 coding DNA: TGTGCCATCAGTGATGGGCGCAGCACAGATACGCAGTATTTT. Translation gives CAISDGRSTDTQYF.

The chain uses TRBV15 and TRBJ2-5; TRBD2 matches at 12 bases. The DNA end favors TRBJ2-7, so the J call may be wrong. The CDR3 consists of 15 residues. Germline values: CDR1 LNHNV, CDR2 YYDKDF (reference sequence). This CDR3 reads CATSSASGGGYEQYF. The CDR3 DNA sequence: TGTGCCACCAGCAGCGCTAGCGGGGGGGGCTACGAGCAGTACTTC.

The rearrangement links TRBV11-2 to TRBJ1-6; D ambiguous. The CDR3 is 15 amino acids. CDR1 SGHAT and CDR2 FQNNGV come from the germline V gene. The germline V and J ends were trimmed by 5 bases and 5 bases, with 13 bases remaining between them. The chain's CDR3 is CASSTSDSNNSPLHF. The CDR3 coding sequence is TGTGCCAGCAGCACTTCGGACTCTAATAATTCACCCCTCCACTTT.

V gene TRBV11-2 combines with J gene TRBJ2-2, with TRBD2 matching 8 bases. Looked up from germline, CDR1 is SGHAT and CDR2 is FQNNGV. The CDR3 has 14 amino acids. V dropped 3 bases and J dropped 5; count of bases not matched to a gene: 2. DNA for the CDR3: TGTGCCAGCAGCTTTAGCGGGGAGACCGGGGAGCTGTTTTTT. It encodes CASSFSGETGELFF.

The chain is built from TRBV7-8 and TRBJ2-3, with D hard to call. Trimming pared 2 bases from V and 4 bases from J, leaving 13 bases between. CDR3 length equals 15 residues. CDR1 is SGHVS, CDR2 FQNEAQ, per germline. The DNA of the CDR3 is TGTGCCAGCAGCTTACAAGAGCTCCCCCCAGATACGCAGTATTTT. As protein: CASSLQELPPDTQYF.

The rearrangement joins TRBV10-3 to TRBJ1-1, with 10 bases identical to TRBD1. Germline lookup yields CDR1 ENHRY and CDR2 SYGVKD. Trimming at V came to 6 bases and at J to 2 bases, leaving 9 bases not matched to a gene. The CDR3 spans 16 residues. CDR3 sequence (DNA): TGTGCCATCAGCGACGGGACAGGGGCCTATAACACTGAAGCTTTCTTT. This translates into CAISDGTGAYNTEAFF.

This chain uses TRBV19 with TRBJ1-5, with unresolved D. The germline V and J ends were trimmed by 4 bases and 8 bases, with 9 bases remaining between them. The CDR3 loop spans 12 amino acids. Looked up from germline, CDR1 is LNHDA and CDR2 is SQIVND (reference sequence). CDR3: CASSRQMEPQHF. Here the CDR3 DNA reads TGTGCCAGTAGTAGGCAGATGGAGCCCCAGCATTTT.

This sequence joins TRBV5-4 and TRBJ1-1; no firm D call. Germline-derived CDR1 and CDR2 are SGHNT and YYREEE (reference sequence). The length of the CDR3 is 17 residues. V was shortened by 0 bases and J by 0 bases, with 15 bases between the two germline ends. The CDR3 nucleotides read TGTGCCAGCAGCTTGGGGTCCAGGTTCTACATGAACACTGAAGCTTTCTTT. Translating it yields CASSLGSRFYMNTEAFF.

The CDR3 loop reads CASSEHPGAYNEQFF. CDR3 DNA sequence: TGTGCCAGCAGTGAGCACCCAGGGGCCTACAATGAGCAGTTCTTC. The genes are TRBV2 and TRBJ2-1; perhaps TRBD1 as D (6 bases). The CDR3 extends over 15 amino acids. V was trimmed by 3 bases and J by 2 bases, leaving 11 bases between them. In germline, CDR1 is SNHLY, CDR2 FYNNEI.

The J gene is TRBJ1-6, the V gene TRBV28; a weak D match, TRBD1 (6 bases). This CDR3 spans 15 amino acids. Germline assignment: CDR1 MDHEN and CDR2 SYDVKM. V lost 5 bases and J lost 0, with 8 bases in between. CDR3 protein: CASSEDSSYNSPLHF. Here the CDR3 DNA reads TGTGCCAGCAGTGAGGACAGCTCCTATAATTCACCCCTCCACTTT.

J is TRBJ1-3 and V is TRBV9; D unclear. This CDR3 is built from 15 residues. Germline V gene data show CDR1 as SGDLS and CDR2 as YYNGEE. The germline V and J ends were trimmed by 1 base and 0 bases, with 8 bases remaining between them. The CDR3 sequence is CASSVTDSSGNTIYF. Here the CDR3 DNA reads TGTGCCAGCAGCGTAACGGACTCCTCTGGAAACACCATATATTTT.

The rearrangement links TRBV5-1 to TRBJ1-4; possible D gene TRBD1, 6 bases. The CDR3 length is 13 residues. Germline V gives CDR1 SGHRS, CDR2 YFSETQ. Trimming took off 3 bases at V and 5 bases at J, with 8 bases between the two ends. The CDR3, as DNA: TGCGCCAGCAGCTGGGGGACAAATGAAAAACTGTTTTTT. It translates to CASSWGTNEKLFF.

The CDR3 loop reads CASSRDLAGAAYEQYF. For the CDR3, the DNA is TGCGCCAGCAGCCGAGACTTAGCGGGAGCCGCCTACGAGCAGTACTTC. The chain recombines TRBV4-3 with TRBJ2-7, with 9 bases matching TRBD2. The germline CDR1 and CDR2 sequences are LGHNA and YSLEER. This CDR3 is built from 16 residues. After removal of 4 bases from V and 2 bases from J, the junction contained 9 bases not matched to a gene.

The J gene is TRBJ2-7, the V gene TRBV4-1, with D unclear. CDR1 MGHRA and CDR2 YSYEKL come from the germline V gene. The V gene lost 1 base and the J gene lost 2 bases, with 6 bases spanning the gap. CDR3 length: 13 residues. The CDR3 DNA follows: TGCGCCAGCAGCCAAGGGAGTGCCTACGAGCAGTACTTC. Protein sequence: CASSQGSAYEQYF.

This chain links TRBV7-9 with TRBJ2-7; 7 bases are shared with TRBD2. In germline, CDR1 is SEHNR, CDR2 FQNEAQ (reference sequence). The J segment lost 5 bases and the V segment lost 5 bases, leaving 12 bases of the junction unmatched. This CDR3 has 15 amino acids. The CDR3 is CASSPPSGKINEQYF. The CDR3 nucleotides are TGTGCCAGCAGCCCACCCAGCGGGAAGATTAACGAGCAGTACTTC.

The V gene is TRBV7-9, the J gene TRBJ1-2; tentatively, D is TRBD1 (5 bases). Germline CDR1 SEHNR, CDR2 FQNEAQ (reference sequence). V was trimmed by 1 base and J by 2 bases, leaving 8 bases between them. This CDR3 region has 14 residues. The CDR3: CASSLGAGNYGYTF. CDR3 DNA sequence: TGTGCCAGCAGCTTAGGGGCAGGGAACTATGGCTACACCTTC.

V is TRBV5-1 and J is TRBJ2-7; 7 nucleotides align to TRBD2. Germline CDR1 SGHRS, CDR2 YFSETQ. Unmatched junction bases numbered 5, after V lost 0 bases and J lost 2 bases. This CDR3 region has 15 residues. CDR3 in amino acids: CASSLGGDYTYEQYF. In DNA, the CDR3 is TGCGCCAGCAGCTTGGGGGGGGACTATACCTACGAGCAGTACTTC.

Written as DNA, the CDR3 is TGTGCCAGCAGCTTAGCCGGGAGCGCAGATACGCAGTATTTT. Translating gives CASSLAGSADTQYF. The chain employs TRBV7-9 and TRBJ2-3; a possible D gene is TRBD2 (6 bases). V lost 0 bases, J lost 4 bases, and 8 bases lay in between. CDR1 is SEHNR, CDR2 FQNEAQ, per germline (reference sequence). This CDR3 is built from 14 residues.

The V gene is TRBV9, the J gene TRBJ2-1; perhaps TRBD2 as D (6 bases). Trimming removed 0 bases from V and 8 bases from J, with 12 bases in between. Germline V lookup: CDR1 SGDLS, CDR2 YYNGEE. This CDR3 has 14 residues. The CDR3: CASSVVWASDEQFF. The CDR3 coding sequence is TGTGCCAGCAGCGTAGTGTGGGCTAGCGATGAGCAGTTCTTC.

The genes are TRBV19 and TRBJ2-7; possible D gene TRBD1, 6 bases. CDR1 and CDR2 from the germline V gene are LNHDA and SQIVND (reference sequence). This CDR3 contains 13 residues. V lost 2 bases and J lost 3, with 8 bases in between. In DNA, the CDR3 is TGTGCCAGTAGTATAACAGGGCGCTACGAGCAGTACTTC. Its translation: CASSITGRYEQYF.

The genes are TRBV7-2 and TRBJ2-1; TRBD2 aligns across 12 bases. The germline CDR1 and CDR2 sequences are SGHTA and FQGNSA. The V gene end was trimmed by 3 bases and the J gene end by 7 bases; junction bases not matched to a gene: 7. CDR3 length: 16 residues. The CDR3: CASSLSLAGGRNEQFF. CDR3 coding DNA: TGTGCCAGCAGCTTGTCACTAGCGGGGGGTCGTAATGAGCAGTTCTTC.